The 14 T cell receptor beta chains reported below all come from one sample, sequenced in a study of cytomegalovirus exposure and HLA in healthy donors. Sequencing was performed with immunoSEQ multiplex PCR; in TCRdb, only in-frame clones are kept and a portion is missing. The sample has 100,000 to 150,000 clones, about nine tenths seen once. Sequenced input: PBMCs. The origin of the receptors is a man aged 30 to 45 in good health and CMV-seronegative.

This clone is a singleton in its sample. The rearrangement joins TRBV4-1 to TRBJ2-1, with 14 bases that match TRBD2. The V gene's germline CDR1 is MGHRA and CDR2 YSYEKL. There are 17 residues in the CDR3. Trimming cost V 4 bases and J 3 bases; bases outside gene matches: 5. CDR3 in DNA: TGCGCCAGCAGCCCCGGGACTAGCGGGAGAGGCTACAATGAGCAGTTCTTC. It yields the protein CASSPGTSGRGYNEQFF.

V and J are TRBV30 and TRBJ2-3; 11 positions match TRBD1. With V trimmed by 2 bases and J by 3 bases, 4 bases remained unmatched. The CDR3 extends over 15 amino acids. Germline V gene lookup returns CDR1 GTSNPN and CDR2 SVGIG (reference sequence). The CDR3 region is CAWSSGTGGTDTQYF. CDR3 in DNA: TGTGCCTGGAGTTCGGGGACAGGGGGGACAGATACGCAGTATTTT.

This rearrangement joins TRBV23-1 to TRBJ2-1; 11 nucleotides line up with TRBD2. TRBV23-1 is annotated as an ORF whose role is uncertain. The CDR3 consists of 14 residues. With V trimmed by 3 bases and J by 8 bases, 3 bases remained unmatched. The CDR3 protein is CASSHTSGSDEQFF. Here the CDR3 DNA reads TGCGCCAGCAGTCACACTAGCGGGAGCGATGAGCAGTTCTTC.

The rearrangement joins TRBV25-1 to TRBJ1-1, with 8 bases matching TRBD1. V was pared by 3 bases and J by 4 bases, with 10 bases of the junction left unmatched. The CDR3 consists of 16 residues. Germline V lookup: CDR1 MGHDK, CDR2 SYGVNS. The CDR3 nucleotides read TGTGCCAGCAGTGATCCGCGACAGGGGCACCGCACTGAAGCTTTCTTT. Its protein is CASSDPRQGHRTEAFF.

The rearrangement links TRBV7-3 to TRBJ2-5; the match to TRBD2 covers 11 bases. The CDR3 consists of 15 residues. Trimming at V came to 5 bases and at J to 2 bases, leaving 4 bases not matched to a gene. The germline gives CDR1 SGHTA, CDR2 FQGTGA. CDR3 coding DNA: TGTGCCAGCAGCCGCGGGACTAGCGGACAAGAGACCCAGTACTTC. This codes for CASSRGTSGQETQYF.

V is TRBV5-1 and J is TRBJ2-4; 7 bases fit TRBD1. This CDR3 is built from 17 residues. Trimming cost V 4 bases and J 8 bases; bases outside gene matches: 18. The germline V gene encodes CDR1 SGHRS and CDR2 YFSETQ. This chain's CDR3 is CASSPGTVAPLYDIQYF. The CDR3 DNA reads TGCGCCAGCAGCCCAGGGACAGTAGCCCCCCTCTATGACATTCAGTACTTC.

V usage is TRBV19 and J usage is TRBJ1-5; TRBD1 matches at 8 bases. Germline V gene lookup returns CDR1 LNHDA and CDR2 SQIVND (reference sequence). Trimming took 1 base from V and 7 from J; bases not matched to a gene: 6. This CDR3 has 15 amino acids. The CDR3 loop is CASSIVTGVGQPQHF. CDR3 coding DNA: TGTGCCAGTAGTATAGTGACAGGGGTTGGGCAGCCCCAGCATTTT.

This sequence joins TRBV1 and TRBJ2-3; TRBD2, the D gene given by the table, was not confirmed from the DNA. TRBV1 is recorded as a pseudogene. The CDR3 has 16 residues. The CDR3 region has the DNA TGCACCAGCAGCCGCTCCGGGACTTCTAGCACAGATACGCAGTATTTT. Translating gives CTSSRSGTSSTDTQYF.

This rearrangement joins TRBV5-1 to TRBJ2-1; a possible D gene is TRBD2 (5 bases). Germline CDR1 SGHRS, CDR2 YFSETQ. The CDR3 has 16 amino acids. Trimming left V 0 bases short and J 4 bases short, with 14 bases between. CDR3 coding DNA: TGCGCCAGCAGCTTGGTGGCGTTGGAGGCGTACAATGAGCAGTTCTTC. It yields the protein CASSLVALEAYNEQFF.

This clone was recorded a few times. The chain carries TRBV4-1 and TRBJ2-1; the match to TRBD2 covers 8 bases. V lost 6 bases, J lost 4 bases, and 8 bases stayed unmatched. CDR1 and CDR2 from the germline V gene are MGHRA and YSYEKL. The CDR3 runs to 15 residues. The CDR3 nucleotides are TGCGCCAGCAGTACACCCGGGACTAGATACAATGAGCAGTTCTTC. It encodes CASSTPGTRYNEQFF.

V and J are TRBV10-3 and TRBJ2-3; TRBD1 might be the D (6 bases). Per the germline V gene, CDR1 is ENHRY and CDR2 is SYGVKD. The V end was cut by 8 bases, the J end by 0 bases, with 15 bases between. The CDR3 length is 15 residues. DNA for the CDR3: TGTGCCATCGGACAGCCGGGACCAAGCACAGATACGCAGTATTTT. Protein: CAIGQPGPSTDTQYF.

This sequence joins TRBV6-6 and TRBJ2-7, with D maybe TRBD2 (6 bases). Germline CDR1 MNHNY, CDR2 SVGAGI (reference sequence). The CDR3 extends over 14 amino acids. Trimming left V 0 bases short and J 2 bases short, with 8 bases between. CDR3 residues: CASSYSAGTYEQYF. Written as DNA, the CDR3 is TGTGCCAGCAGTTACTCGGCGGGGACCTACGAGCAGTACTTC.

This chain joins TRBV5-6 and TRBJ1-1; no clear D. V was clipped by 6 bases and J by 1 base, with 10 bases between them. Germline V gives CDR1 SGHDT, CDR2 YYEEEE. This CDR3 comprises 13 residues. CDR3 in DNA: TGTGCCAGCATCACAGTCGGGAACACTGAAGCTTTCTTT. It yields the protein CASITVGNTEAFF. The full variable domain, in which reference TRBV5-6 and TRBJ1-1 provide the parts outside the CDR3, is DAGVTQSPTHLIKTRGQQVTLRCSPKSGHDTVSWYQQALGQGPQFIFQYYEEEERQRGNFPDRFSGHQFPNYSSELNVNALLLGDSALYLCASITVGNTEAFFGQGTRLTVV.

The chain uses TRBV7-9 and TRBJ2-1; TRBD2 matches at 10 bases. Germline V CDR1 and CDR2: SEHNR, FQNEAQ (reference sequence). This CDR3 has 16 amino acids. The ends lost 5 bases at V and 9 bases at J; junction bases unmatched: 13. CDR3 bases: TGTGCCAGCAGCCCGGCCGGGCTAGCGGGAGCGGGTGAGCAGTTCTTC. Translating it yields CASSPAGLAGAGEQFF.